This TCR beta chain was identified in a study of blood T cell repertoires in COVID-19 (dated by TCRdb to 2018 to 2021). Looking at the study overall: Collaborator samples came from the United States, Italy and Spain and covered acute and convalescent phases of COVID-19. The material from the prospective study consisted of cDNA or gDNA derived from T cells, B-cell-depleted T cells, or PBMCs. Deeply sampled blood TCRbeta repertoires from subjects exposed to, actively infected with, or recovered from COVID-19 were included in the dataset. The repertoires were released in a freely available public database intended as a resource for research on the immune response to SARS-CoV-2. The samples were drawn from the first 160 participants of the ongoing ImmuneRACE study and from 1,200 or so subjects provided by 6 global collaborators. The sample metadata nearly always contained a de-identified subject ID, COVID-19 status, age in years and sex. HLA class I and class II types, where available, came from metadata supplied by the sample provider rather than from assay-based typing. General conclusions and limits of the study: The amount of clinical and demographic metadata varied by source and participant and was provided uncurated.

Participants in the prospective study were aged about 18 to 89 years, lived in 20 to 30 United States geographic areas, and enrolled through a virtual design. Cohort assignment in the prospective study relied on participant-reported clinical history from a screening survey and a study questionnaire. Exposed participants had been in contact with someone with a PCR-confirmed or clinician-diagnosed COVID-19 case within 2 weeks of study entry. In the prospective study, mobile phlebotomists collected whole blood, serum and a nasopharyngeal or oropharyngeal swab from each participant. Prospective study participants could optionally give additional blood draws and questionnaires over an approximately two-month period. Prospective study blood samples were shipped either frozen or at room temperature before DNA extraction. TCRbeta CDR3 regions were amplified from genomic DNA using the immunoSEQ Assay, a bias-controlled multiplex PCR. Processing in the source paper ran as follows. The number of nucleated cells in each sample was estimated by amplification of reference gene primers within the assay. To quantify the absolute abundance of each unique TCRbeta CDR3 rearrangement, sequence reads were collapsed and filtered. Productive Simpson clonality was computed per sample as the square root of Simpson's diversity index over productive rearrangements. TCRdb took this table from immuneACCESS and kept in-frame rearrangements with V and J called. Such tables lack part of the clones; where checked against another copy, unresolved V genes explain under half of the gap, and the rest is unexplained. Clone size and the V and J calls come from that table; the DNA yielded D and trimming. This sample gives 150,000 to 200,000 clones in total; over 80% of them show up just once. The ten largest clones add up to approximately 5.1% of the sample.

Relative to germline, V is missing 2 bases and J is missing 4 bases, with 5 bases of the junction outside any gene match. There are 15 amino acids in the CDR3, from cysteine to phenylalanine inclusive. CDR3 DNA is the only sequence kept; it has 45 bases, read in frame from the first base. As encoded in the germline V gene (reference sequence), CDR1 is LNHDA while CDR2 is SQIVND. This clone was counted a single time. There is no known antigen for this receptor. Per-base qualities were not stored, and no clone one base away is much larger. Sequenced input: PBMCs or T cells enriched from blood (not recorded which). The sequence links TRBV19 to TRBJ1-2; 9 nucleotides in the junction match TRBD1. The TCR was taken from a man between 65 and 85 years old who had been exposed to COVID-19. The CDR3 reads as follows: CASSISGQGAYGYTF. The sequence in DNA is TGTGCCAGTAGTATATCGGGACAGGGCGCCTATGGCTACACCTTC.